These T cell receptor beta chains were read from a single sample in a study of blood T cell repertoires in COVID-19. Clones were sequenced by immunoSEQ multiplex PCR, and TCRdb holds only the in-frame ones, with some missing. Seen here are 400,000 to 450,000 clones, roughly 88% observed once, and the top ten hold about 0.63%. Material: PBMCs or T cells enriched from blood (not recorded which). The receptors were sampled from a young man who had recovered from COVID-19. The CDR3 runs from the conserved cysteine through the conserved F or W. The D gene is left open where the match is weak. Rows may omit the clone size; those that give it use once, few, many or a size class.

size,length,J,V,D,DNA,CDR3
-,14,TRBJ1-5,TRBV28,TRBD1,TGTGCCAGCAGGTTCAGGACAGGGCGGCAGCCCCAGCATTTT,CASRFRTGRQPQHF
-,15,TRBJ2-7,TRBV6-7,TRBD1,TGTGCCAGCCTTGACGGACAGGTCAGCTCCTACGAGCAGTACTTC,CASLDGQVSSYEQYF
once,15,TRBJ2-7,TRBV5-4,-,TGTGCCAGCAGCTTTTCCAGGGGACGGCGGGACGAGCAGTACTTC,CASSFSRGRRDEQYF
once,16,TRBJ1-1,TRBV18,-,TGTGCCAGCTCACCAGGGCCGGCTTTAGGGAACACTGAAGCTTTCTTT,CASSPGPALGNTEAFF
-,16,TRBJ1-4,TRBV5-1,TRBD1,TGCGCCAGCAGCTACGGACAGGGGGCGGCTAATGAAAAACTGTTTTTT,CASSYGQGAANEKLFF
-,15,TRBJ1-2,TRBV18,-,TGTGCCAGCTCACCACGGCAGGTACCTAACTATGGCTACACCTTC,CASSPRQVPNYGYTF
-,14,TRBJ1-6,TRBV6-6,-,TGTGCCAGCAGTTATAGACACCTCGATTCACCCCTCCACTTT,CASSYRHLDSPLHF
-,14,TRBJ1-2,TRBV4-1,-,TGCGCCAGCAGCCAAGTTAGGGACATTTATGGCTACACCTTC,CASSQVRDIYGYTF
few,14,TRBJ1-4,TRBV4-1,TRBD1,TGCGCCAGCAGCAGCCGACAGGGAGGTGTAAAACTGTTTTTT,CASSSRQGGVKLFF
-,15,TRBJ2-6,TRBV27,-,TGTGCCAGCAGCCTTACAGGGACTGGGGCCAACGTCCTGACTTTC,CASSLTGTGANVLTF
-,16,TRBJ2-1,TRBV9,-,TGTGCCAGCAGCATGACCACAGATTCCTCCTACAATGAGCAGTTCTTC,CASSMTTDSSYNEQFF
-,14,TRBJ1-4,TRBV10-3,-,TGTGCCATCAGTGAGTCGGGGGGGCGAGAAAAACTGTTTTTT,CAISESGGREKLFF
-,12,TRBJ1-1,TRBV2,-,TGTGCCAGCAGTCGTGGACGGGGAGAAGCTTTCTTT,CASSRGRGEAFF
-,13,TRBJ2-7,TRBV27,TRBD2,TGTGCCAGCACGGGGGGGACCCCCTACGAGCAGTACTTC,CASTGGTPYEQYF
few,15,TRBJ1-1,TRBV19,TRBD1,TGTGCCAGTAGCCAAGGGAGAGACAGGGTGACTGAAGCTTTCTTT,CASSQGRDRVTEAFF
-,14,TRBJ2-1,TRBV28,-,TGTGCCAGCAGTCTCAGGGGTCCCTACAATGAGCAGTTCTTC,CASSLRGPYNEQFF
-,13,TRBJ2-1,TRBV7-7,TRBD2,TGTGCCAGCAGCTTGACTAGCTTAGGTGAGCAGTTCTTC,CASSLTSLGEQFF
-,16,TRBJ2-3,TRBV5-1,-,TGCGCCAGCAGCCCTGGGACAACTACTAGCACAGATACGCAGTATTTT,CASSPGTTTSTDTQYF
-,16,TRBJ2-7,TRBV9,TRBD2,TGTGCCAGCAGCGTAGGTGGTAGCGGGAGCTCCTACGAGCAGTACTTC,CASSVGGSGSSYEQYF
-,13,TRBJ1-2,TRBV12-3/TRBV12-4,-,TGTGCCAGCAGTTTAGGACAGAGCTATGGCTACACCTTC,CASSLGQSYGYTF
-,16,TRBJ2-3,TRBV7-3,TRBD2,TGTGCCAGCAGCTTCGGACTAGCGGGGGACACAGATACGCAGTATTTT,CASSFGLAGDTDTQYF
-,15,TRBJ2-2,TRBV7-8,-,TGTGCCAGCAGCTTAGGCGCGACGAACACCGGGGAGCTGTTTTTT,CASSLGATNTGELFF
-,15,TRBJ2-3,TRBV15,-,TGTGCCACCAGCAGAGATGGCGGGGCCGCAGATACGCAGTATTTT,CATSRDGGAADTQYF
-,17,TRBJ1-3,TRBV18,TRBD1,TGTGCCAGCTCCCGTATACAGGGGATAGGCTCTGGAAACACCATATATTTT,CASSRIQGIGSGNTIYF
-,14,TRBJ1-1,TRBV18,-,TGTGCCAGCTCACAGGGGGGGATGAACACTGAAGCTTTCTTT,CASSQGGMNTEAFF
-,15,TRBJ1-1,TRBV6-5,-,TGTGCCAGCAGTACAACAGGGAAGTCGGACACTGAAGCTTTCTTT,CASSTTGKSDTEAFF
-,17,TRBJ2-5,TRBV30,TRBD1,TGTGCCTGGAGAAGGGGGACAGGTAGAACTGTTTTGGAGACCCAGTACTTC,CAWRRGTGRTVLETQYF
once,16,TRBJ2-1,TRBV5-8,-,TGTGCCAGCAGCTTGAGGCGGGGGCCACAAGTAAATGAGCAGTTCTTC,CASSLRRGPQVNEQFF
-,16,TRBJ2-7,TRBV15,TRBD2,TGTGCCACCAGTAGTAGAATTAGCGGGATCCCCTACGAGCAGTACTTC,CATSSRISGIPYEQYF
-,15,TRBJ1-4,TRBV9,TRBD1,TGTGCCAGCAGCGCCTCGGACAGGGTTAATGAAAAACTGTTTTTT,CASSASDRVNEKLFF
-,15,TRBJ1-6,TRBV7-3,-,TGTGCCAGCAGCAAGAACAGGGCACCTAATTCACCCCTCCACTTT,CASSKNRAPNSPLHF
-,14,TRBJ1-5,TRBV7-2,-,TGTGCCAGCAGCGAACGGACAGGCAATCAGCCCCAGCATTTT,CASSERTGNQPQHF
-,15,TRBJ1-1,TRBV11-3,TRBD1,TGTGCCAGTCCCCCGCAGGGGGCGCAGGACACTGAAGCTTTCTTT,CASPPQGAQDTEAFF
once,14,TRBJ1-1,TRBV28,-,TGTGCCAGCAGTTTCCCGGGGTCCCGCGGGGAAGCTTTCTTT,CASSFPGSRGEAFF
-,19,TRBJ1-3,TRBV23-1,-,TGCGCCAGCAGTCATCGAGCAGGGATTCAAAGAGGCTCTGGAAACACCATATATTTT,CASSHRAGIQRGSGNTIYF
-,15,TRBJ2-7,TRBV27,-,TGTGCCAGCAGTTTGAACGGGGAAAGCTCCTACGAGCAGTACTTC,CASSLNGESSYEQYF
-,15,TRBJ1-1,TRBV2,-,TGTGCCAGTCACAAGGGGTCCGGGACAACCAGTGAAGCTTTCTTT,CASHKGSGTTSEAFF
-,18,TRBJ2-6,TRBV18,-,TGTGCCAGCTCTCGATCTTGGAGGGAGCTTACTGGGGCCAACGTCCTGACTTTC,CASSRSWRELTGANVLTF
-,14,TRBJ2-7,TRBV5-1,-,TGCGCCAGCAGCTTGGCCCCAGGAACCTACGAGCAGTACTTC,CASSLAPGTYEQYF
-,15,TRBJ1-1,TRBV2,TRBD1,TGTGCCAGCAATACGGACAGGGCCATAGGGACTGAAGCTTTCTTT,CASNTDRAIGTEAFF
-,14,TRBJ1-2,TRBV25-1,-,TGTGCCAGCAGTGAATCTTACAGCAACTATGGCTACACCTTC,CASSESYSNYGYTF
-,16,TRBJ1-2,TRBV5-5,-,TGTGCCAGCAGCTTGTTACTCGGGGGGCCTGACTATGGCTACACCTTC,CASSLLLGGPDYGYTF
-,14,TRBJ2-1,TRBV5-8,-,TGTGCCAGCAGCTTCCGGGATAGGGAGAATGAGCAGTTCTTC,CASSFRDRENEQFF
-,11,TRBJ1-1,TRBV29-1,-,TGCAGCGTTGAGCCCGGGGATGAAGCTTTCTTT,CSVEPGDEAFF
-,14,TRBJ2-7,TRBV27,-,TGTGCCAGCAGTTCGACAGGCATTCCCTACGAGCAGTACTTC,CASSSTGIPYEQYF
-,14,TRBJ1-2,TRBV28,-,TGTGCCAGCAGTTTCGAGGCTTCTAACTATGGCTACACCTTC,CASSFEASNYGYTF
-,15,TRBJ2-1,TRBV7-9,-,TGTGCCAGCAGCTTAGGCGGCCAACACTACAATGAGCAGTTCTTC,CASSLGGQHYNEQFF
-,15,TRBJ2-3,TRBV27,-,TGTGCCAGCAGTTTGTCGGGAGCAGCCACAGATACGCAGTATTTT,CASSLSGAATDTQYF
-,13,TRBJ1-1,TRBV9,-,TGTGCCAGCAGCGTAGCCCGGGGAACTGAAGCTTTCTTT,CASSVARGTEAFF
-,16,TRBJ2-1,TRBV25-1,-,TGTGCCAGCAGTGAATTGAGCTCGAGCTCCTACAATGAGCAGTTCTTC,CASSELSSSSYNEQFF